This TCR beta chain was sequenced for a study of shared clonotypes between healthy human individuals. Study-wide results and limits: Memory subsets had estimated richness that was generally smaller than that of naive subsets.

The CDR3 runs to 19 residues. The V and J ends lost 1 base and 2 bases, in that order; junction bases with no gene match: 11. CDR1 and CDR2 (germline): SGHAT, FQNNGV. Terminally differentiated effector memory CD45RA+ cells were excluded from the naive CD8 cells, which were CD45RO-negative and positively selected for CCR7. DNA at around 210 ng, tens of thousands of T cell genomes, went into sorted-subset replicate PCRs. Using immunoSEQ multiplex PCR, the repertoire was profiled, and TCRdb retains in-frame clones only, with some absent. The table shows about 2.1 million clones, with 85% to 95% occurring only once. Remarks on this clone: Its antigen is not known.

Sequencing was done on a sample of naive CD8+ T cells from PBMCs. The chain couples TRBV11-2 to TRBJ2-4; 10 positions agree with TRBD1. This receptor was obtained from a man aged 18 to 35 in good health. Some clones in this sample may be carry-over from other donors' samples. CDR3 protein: CASSLGTPGQGQSKNIQYF. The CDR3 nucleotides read TGTGCCAGCAGCTTAGGTACGCCGGGACAGGGGCAATCCAAAAACATTCAGTACTTC.